This TCR beta chain was sequenced for a study of blood T cell repertoires in COVID-19. Profiled with immunoSEQ multiplex PCR; TCRdb holds only in-frame clones, not every one. The profile shows roughly 190,000 clones, roughly 79% of them singletons. Trimming left V 7 bases short and J 6 bases short, with 10 bases between. Per germline, CDR1 SEHNR and CDR2 FQNEAQ (reference sequence). CDR3 length: 13 amino acids. This clone was counted a few times. The sequencing input was peripheral blood. The receptor's source is a woman aged 40-49 years with COVID-19, enrolled during active disease. The V gene is TRBV7-9, the J gene TRBJ1-6; no reliable D call. The CDR3 region is CASTTGSNSPLHF. The CDR3, as DNA: TGTGCCAGCACCACGGGTTCTAATTCACCCCTCCACTTT.